The TCR beta chain under discussion was sequenced for a study of blood T cell repertoires in COVID-19. The overall study: PBMCs, B-cell-depleted T cells, or T cells were the source of the cDNA or gDNA that made up the material.

Germline CDR1 reads SGHRS; CDR2 reads YFSETQ. V lost 4 bases, J lost 0 bases, and 11 bases lay in between. The CDR3 runs to 15 residues. Per the study methods: How many nucleated cells were present was estimated from reference gene primer amplification. TCRdb's copy holds only in-frame clones and misses some; the assay was immunoSEQ multiplex PCR. That table supplies the V and J calls and clone size; D and trimming were determined from the DNA. The table has some 350,000 clones, roughly 88% seen once. Enrolled through a virtual design, the participants were between about 18 and 100 years of age and came from about two dozen US areas. Donors were grouped by their self-reported clinical history.

The chain has TRBV5-1 and TRBJ1-3, with D perhaps TRBD1 (6 bases). Sequences were obtained from PBMCs or T cells enriched from blood (not recorded which). The sequence derives from a man aged 30 to 39 who had recovered from COVID-19. Here the CDR3 reads CASSRTVNSGNTIYF. The CDR3 DNA sequence: TGCGCCAGCAGCAGGACAGTTAACTCTGGAAACACCATATATTTT. Full variable domain (outside the CDR3, taken from reference TRBV5-1 and TRBJ1-3): KAGVTQTPRYLIKTRGQQVTLSCSPISGHRSVSWYQQTPGQGLQFLFEYFSETQRNKGNFPGRFSGRQFSNSRSEMNVSTLELGDSALYLCASSRTVNSGNTIYFGEGSWLTVV.